This T cell receptor (beta chain) came from a study of shared clonotypes between healthy human individuals. Study observations and caveats: What rarefaction showed was incomplete sorted-subset sequencing despite large depth.

J was trimmed by 3 bases and V by 5 bases; bases with no gene match: 8. The CDR3 extends over 15 amino acids. Germline V lookup: CDR1 MDHEN, CDR2 SYDVKM. On this clone: Antigen specificity is unknown.

Generated by immunoSEQ multiplex PCR, the TCRdb table keeps only in-frame clones and is missing some. The sample lists 2 million to 2.5 million clones; approximately 93% were seen once. All donors qualified as healthy HIV-negative adults and had experienced no recent acute infections or vaccinations. Sequencing was done on a sample of naive CD4+ T cells from PBMCs. Subset in this sample: CD45RA+ positively selected. The chain carries TRBV28 and TRBJ2-3; 7 nucleotides match TRBD1. This clonotype originated in a man between 18 and 35 years old in good health. Some clones in this sample may be carry-over from other donors' samples. CDR3 loop: CASSKPTGMTDTQYF. DNA for the CDR3: TGTGCCAGCAGTAAGCCGACAGGGATGACAGATACGCAGTATTTT.